What follows is one T cell receptor beta chain and its context. This sample is part of a study of blood T cell repertoires in COVID-19. Assay: immunoSEQ multiplex PCR; the TCRdb copy retains only in-frame clones and omits some. The sample yields fewer than 350,000 clones, roughly 90% seen once. Trimming stripped 8 bases from V and 2 bases from J, with 16 bases between. CDR1 and CDR2 from the germline V gene are MDHEN and SYDVKM. The CDR3 covers 14 residues. The gene calls are TRBV28 and TRBJ2-7; no reliable D call. The sample consisted of PBMCs or T cells enriched from blood (not recorded which). This TCR was recovered from a woman aged 40 to 55 with acute COVID-19. The CDR3 spells CASLHASPPYEQYF. For the CDR3, the DNA is TGTGCCAGCCTTCATGCGAGCCCCCCCTACGAGCAGTACTTC.